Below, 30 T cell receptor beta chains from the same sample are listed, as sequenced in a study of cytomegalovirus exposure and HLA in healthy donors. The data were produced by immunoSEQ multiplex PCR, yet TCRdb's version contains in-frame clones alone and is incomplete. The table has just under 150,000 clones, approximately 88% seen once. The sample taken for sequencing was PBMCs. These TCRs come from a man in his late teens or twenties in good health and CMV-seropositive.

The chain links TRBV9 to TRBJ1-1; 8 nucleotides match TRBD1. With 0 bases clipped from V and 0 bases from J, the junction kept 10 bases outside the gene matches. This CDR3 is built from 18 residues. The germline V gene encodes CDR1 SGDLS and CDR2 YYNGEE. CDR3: CASSVGIGQGNVNTEAFF. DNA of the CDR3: TGTGCCAGCAGCGTAGGGATAGGACAGGGAAATGTGAACACTGAAGCTTTCTTT.

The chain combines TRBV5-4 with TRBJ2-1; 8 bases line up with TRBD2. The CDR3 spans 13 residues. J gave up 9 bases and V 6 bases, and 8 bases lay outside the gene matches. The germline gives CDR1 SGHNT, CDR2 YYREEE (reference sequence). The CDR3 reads CASNPGGRSEQFF. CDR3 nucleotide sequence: TGTGCCAGCAACCCGGGAGGGCGGAGTGAGCAGTTCTTC.

This chain's CDR3 is CASSQVRGRLLYQYEQYF. The CDR3 nucleotides are TGCGCCAGCAGCCAAGTCAGGGGGCGTCTCCTTTATCAATACGAGCAGTACTTC. This rearrangement joins TRBV4-1 to TRBJ2-7, with TRBD1 matching 8 bases. V was pared by 1 base and J by 4 bases, with 15 bases of the junction left unmatched. The CDR3 runs 18 residues. Germline CDR1 and CDR2: MGHRA and YSYEKL.

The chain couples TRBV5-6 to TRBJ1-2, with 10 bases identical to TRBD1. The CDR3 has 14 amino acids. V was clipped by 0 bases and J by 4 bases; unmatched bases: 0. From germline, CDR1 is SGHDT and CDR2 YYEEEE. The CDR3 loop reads CASSLGTGGYGYTF. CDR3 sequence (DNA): TGTGCCAGCAGCTTGGGGACAGGGGGCTATGGCTACACCTTC.

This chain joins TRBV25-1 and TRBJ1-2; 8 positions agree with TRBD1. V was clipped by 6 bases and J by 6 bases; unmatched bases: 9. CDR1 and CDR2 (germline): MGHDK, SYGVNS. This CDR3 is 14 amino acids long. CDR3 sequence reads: CASRPQGALHGYTF. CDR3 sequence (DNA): TGTGCCAGCAGACCTCAGGGGGCGCTCCATGGCTACACCTTC.

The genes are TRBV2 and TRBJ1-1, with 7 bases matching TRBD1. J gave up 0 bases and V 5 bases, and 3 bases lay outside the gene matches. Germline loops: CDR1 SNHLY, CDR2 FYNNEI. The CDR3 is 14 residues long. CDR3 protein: CASSRTGMNTEAFF. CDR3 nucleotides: TGTGCCAGCAGTCGGACAGGTATGAACACTGAAGCTTTCTTT.

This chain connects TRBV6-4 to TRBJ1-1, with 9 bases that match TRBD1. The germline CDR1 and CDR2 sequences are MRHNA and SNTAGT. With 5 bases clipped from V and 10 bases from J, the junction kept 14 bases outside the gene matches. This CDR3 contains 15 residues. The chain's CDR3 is CASSLYRGRQGIAFF. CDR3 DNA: TGTGCCAGCAGTTTATACAGGGGGCGCCAAGGTATAGCTTTCTTT.

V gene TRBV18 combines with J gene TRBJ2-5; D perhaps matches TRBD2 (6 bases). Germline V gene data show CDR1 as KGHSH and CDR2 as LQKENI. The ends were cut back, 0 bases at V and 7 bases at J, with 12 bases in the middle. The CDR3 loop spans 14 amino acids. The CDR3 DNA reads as TGTGCCAGCTCACCACCGACCGCCGGGGGGACCCAGTACTTC. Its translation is CASSPPTAGGTQYF.

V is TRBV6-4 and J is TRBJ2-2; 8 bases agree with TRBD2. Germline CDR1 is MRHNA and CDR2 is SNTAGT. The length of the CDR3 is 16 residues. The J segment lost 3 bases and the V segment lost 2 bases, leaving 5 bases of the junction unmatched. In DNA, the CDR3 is TGTGCCAGCAGTGACGGCAGCGGGGGATACACCGGGGAGCTGTTTTTT. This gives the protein CASSDGSGGYTGELFF.

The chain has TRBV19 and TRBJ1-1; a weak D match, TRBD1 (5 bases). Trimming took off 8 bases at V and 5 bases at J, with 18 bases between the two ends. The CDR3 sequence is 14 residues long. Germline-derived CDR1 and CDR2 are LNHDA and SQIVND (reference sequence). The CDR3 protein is CASDSVQGGTEAFF. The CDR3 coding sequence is TGTGCCAGTGACTCCGTGCAGGGAGGGACTGAAGCTTTCTTT.

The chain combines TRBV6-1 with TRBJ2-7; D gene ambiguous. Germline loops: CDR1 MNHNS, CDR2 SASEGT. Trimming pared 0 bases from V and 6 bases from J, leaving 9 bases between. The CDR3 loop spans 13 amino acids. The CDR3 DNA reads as TGTGCCAGCAGTGAAGCTCCGATCGGCGAGCAGTACTTC. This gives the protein CASSEAPIGEQYF.

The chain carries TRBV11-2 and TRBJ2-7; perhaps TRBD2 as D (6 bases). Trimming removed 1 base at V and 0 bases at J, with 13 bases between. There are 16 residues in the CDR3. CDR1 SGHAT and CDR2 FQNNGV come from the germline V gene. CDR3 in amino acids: CASSLVAGTASYEQYF. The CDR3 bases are TGTGCCAGCAGCTTAGTGGCGGGGACGGCCTCCTACGAGCAGTACTTC.

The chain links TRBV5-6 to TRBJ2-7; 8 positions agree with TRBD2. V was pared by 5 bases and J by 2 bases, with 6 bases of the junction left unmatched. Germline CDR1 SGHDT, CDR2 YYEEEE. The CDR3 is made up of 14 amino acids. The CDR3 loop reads CASRQRGGTYEQYF. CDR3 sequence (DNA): TGTGCCAGCAGGCAACGGGGGGGAACCTACGAGCAGTACTTC.

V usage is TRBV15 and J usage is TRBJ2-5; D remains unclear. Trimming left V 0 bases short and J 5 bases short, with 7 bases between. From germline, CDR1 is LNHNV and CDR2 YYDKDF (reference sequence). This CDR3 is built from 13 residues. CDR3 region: CATSRDRSETQYF. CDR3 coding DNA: TGTGCCACCAGCAGAGATAGAAGTGAGACCCAGTACTTC.

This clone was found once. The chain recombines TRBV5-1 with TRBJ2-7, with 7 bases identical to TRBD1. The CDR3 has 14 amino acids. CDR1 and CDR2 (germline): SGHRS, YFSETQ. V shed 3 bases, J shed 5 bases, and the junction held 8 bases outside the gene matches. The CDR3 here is CASSSGQPTDEQYF. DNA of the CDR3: TGCGCCAGCAGCTCGGGACAGCCGACCGACGAGCAGTACTTC.

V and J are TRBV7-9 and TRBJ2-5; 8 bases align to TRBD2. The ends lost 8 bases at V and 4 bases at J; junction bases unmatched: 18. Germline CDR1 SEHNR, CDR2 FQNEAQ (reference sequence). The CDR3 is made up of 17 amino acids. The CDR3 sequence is CASGDPTAAGEGETQYF. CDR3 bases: TGTGCCAGCGGCGATCCAACCGCAGCGGGAGAGGGAGAGACCCAGTACTTC.

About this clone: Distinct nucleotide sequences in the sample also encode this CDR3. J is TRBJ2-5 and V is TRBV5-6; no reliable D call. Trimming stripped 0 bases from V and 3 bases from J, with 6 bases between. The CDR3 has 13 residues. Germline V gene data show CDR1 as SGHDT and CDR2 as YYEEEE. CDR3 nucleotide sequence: TGTGCCAGCAGCTTGGAACTCAAAGAGACCCAGTACTTC. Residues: CASSLELKETQYF.

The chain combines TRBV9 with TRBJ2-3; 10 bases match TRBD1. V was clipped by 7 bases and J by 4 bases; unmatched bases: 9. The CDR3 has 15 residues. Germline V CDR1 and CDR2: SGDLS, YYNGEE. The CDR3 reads CASSEDRGQADTQYF. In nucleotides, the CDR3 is TGTGCCAGCTCTGAAGACAGGGGGCAGGCAGATACGCAGTATTTT.

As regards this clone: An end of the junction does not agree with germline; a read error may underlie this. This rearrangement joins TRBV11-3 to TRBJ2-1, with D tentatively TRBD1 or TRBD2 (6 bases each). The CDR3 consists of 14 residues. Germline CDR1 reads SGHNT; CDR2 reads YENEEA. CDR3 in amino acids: CASSVEGGYNEQFF. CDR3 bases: TGTGCCAGCAGCGTAGAGGGGGGCTACAATGAGCAGTTCTTC.

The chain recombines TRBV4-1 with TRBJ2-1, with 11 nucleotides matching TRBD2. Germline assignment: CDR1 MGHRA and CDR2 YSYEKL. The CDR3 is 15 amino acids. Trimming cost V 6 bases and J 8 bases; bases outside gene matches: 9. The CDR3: CASRIAGGRVDEQFF. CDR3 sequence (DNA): TGCGCCAGCAGAATAGCGGGAGGGCGAGTGGATGAGCAGTTCTTC.

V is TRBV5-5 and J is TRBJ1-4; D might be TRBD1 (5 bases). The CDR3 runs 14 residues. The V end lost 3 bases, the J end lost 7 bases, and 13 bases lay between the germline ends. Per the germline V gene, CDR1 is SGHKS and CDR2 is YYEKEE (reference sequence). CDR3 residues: CASSSDSPFEKLFF. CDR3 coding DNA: TGTGCCAGCAGCTCCGACAGCCCGTTTGAAAAACTGTTTTTT.

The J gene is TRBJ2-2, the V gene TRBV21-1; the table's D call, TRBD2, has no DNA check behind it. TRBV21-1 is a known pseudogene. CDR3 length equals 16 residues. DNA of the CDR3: TGTGCCAGCAACTTCCACTACCGGGAGGTTGGCGGGGAGCTGTTTTTT. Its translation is CASNFHYREVGGELFF.

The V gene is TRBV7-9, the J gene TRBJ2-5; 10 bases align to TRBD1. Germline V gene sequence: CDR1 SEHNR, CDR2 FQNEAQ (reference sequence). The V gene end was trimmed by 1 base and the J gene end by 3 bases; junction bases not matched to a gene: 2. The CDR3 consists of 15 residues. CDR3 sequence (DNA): TGTGCCAGCAGCTTAGGAGGGACAGGGGAAGAGACCCAGTACTTC. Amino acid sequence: CASSLGGTGEETQYF.

CDR3 region: CASSGWTRSEQYF. In DNA form, the CDR3 reads TGTGCCAGCAGCGGATGGACTAGATCCGAGCAGTACTTC. The rearrangement links TRBV5-8 to TRBJ2-7, with 7 bases fitting TRBD2. The V gene's germline CDR1 is SGHTS and CDR2 YDEGEE. Unmatched junction bases numbered 7, after V lost 4 bases and J lost 6 bases. CDR3 length equals 13 residues.

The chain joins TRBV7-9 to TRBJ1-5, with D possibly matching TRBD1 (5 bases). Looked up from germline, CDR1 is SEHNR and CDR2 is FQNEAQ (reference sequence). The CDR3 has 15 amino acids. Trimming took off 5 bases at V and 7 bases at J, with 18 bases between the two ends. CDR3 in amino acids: CASSTAVGGEQPQHF. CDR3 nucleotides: TGTGCCAGCAGCACAGCGGTCGGGGGTGAACAGCCCCAGCATTTT.

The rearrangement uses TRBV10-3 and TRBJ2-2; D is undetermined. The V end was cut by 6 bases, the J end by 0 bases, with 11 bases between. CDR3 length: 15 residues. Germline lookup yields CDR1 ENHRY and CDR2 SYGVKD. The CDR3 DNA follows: TGTGCCATCAGCGCCCTAGGAGCGAACACCGGGGAGCTGTTTTTT. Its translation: CAISALGANTGELFF.

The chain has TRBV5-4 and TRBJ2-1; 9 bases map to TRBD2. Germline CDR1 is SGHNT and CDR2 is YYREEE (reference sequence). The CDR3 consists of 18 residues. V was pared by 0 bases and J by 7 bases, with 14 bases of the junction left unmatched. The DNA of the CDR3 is TGTGCCAGCAGCTTGGCCCTGGGACTAGCAGGTTTCCAAAATGAGCAGTTCTTC. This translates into CASSLALGLAGFQNEQFF. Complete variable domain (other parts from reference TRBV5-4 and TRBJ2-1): ETGVTQSPTHLIKTRGQQVTLRCSSQSGHNTVSWYQQALGQGPQFIFQYYREEENGRGNFPPRFSGLQFPNYSSELNVNALELDDSALYLCASSLALGLAGFQNEQFFGPGTRLTVL.

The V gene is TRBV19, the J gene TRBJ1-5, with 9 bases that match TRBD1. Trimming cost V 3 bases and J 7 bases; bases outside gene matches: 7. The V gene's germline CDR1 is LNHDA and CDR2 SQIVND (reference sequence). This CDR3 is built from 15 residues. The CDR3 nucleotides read TGTGCCAGTAGTATCCCCGGGACAGGGTACCAGCCCCAGCATTTT. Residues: CASSIPGTGYQPQHF.

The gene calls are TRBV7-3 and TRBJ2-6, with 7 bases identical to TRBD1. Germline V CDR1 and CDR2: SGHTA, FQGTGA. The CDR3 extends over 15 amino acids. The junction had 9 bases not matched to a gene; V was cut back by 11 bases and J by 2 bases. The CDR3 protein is CAGETGVPGANVLTF. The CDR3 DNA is TGTGCCGGAGAAACAGGGGTACCTGGGGCCAACGTCCTGACTTTC. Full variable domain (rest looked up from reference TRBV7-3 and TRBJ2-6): GAGVSQTPSNKVTEKGKYVELRCDPISGHTALYWYRQSLGQGPEFLIYFQGTGAADDSGLPNDRFFAVRPEGSVSTLKIQRTERGDSAVYLCAGETGVPGANVLTFGAGSRLTVL.

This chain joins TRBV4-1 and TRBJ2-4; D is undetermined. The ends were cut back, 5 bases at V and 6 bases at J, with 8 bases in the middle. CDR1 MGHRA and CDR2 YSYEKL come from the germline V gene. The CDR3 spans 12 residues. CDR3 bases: TGCGCCAGCAGCGACTTCCCAAACATTCAGTACTTC. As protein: CASSDFPNIQYF.